The 2 T cell receptor beta chains below all came from one sample that was sequenced in a study of shared clonotypes between healthy human individuals (dated by TCRdb to about 2020). The library relied on the immunoSEQ multiplex PCR assay. The table was pulled from immuneACCESS by TCRdb, which kept in-frame rearrangements only. Such tables lose some clones; where checked, under half of the loss comes from unresolved V genes, and the rest has no known cause. This sample is represented by some 700,000 clones; 90% of them were singletons. Clones ranked in the top ten supply roughly 36% of the sample. Sequenced sample: memory CD8+ T cells from PBMCs. The cell subset or site label, as the study defines it: CD45RO+ cells pooled with CCR7-negative TemRA cells. The origin of the receptors is a man younger than 35 in good health. Some clones in this sample may be carry-over from other donors' samples.

The chain uses TRBV5-1 and TRBJ2-7; 8 bases map to TRBD1. The CDR3 is 13 amino acids. The germline gives CDR1 SGHRS, CDR2 YFSETQ. V lost 6 bases and J lost 7; bases outside the gene matches: 9. The CDR3 region is CASMGTGPGEQYF. CDR3 DNA: TGCGCCAGCATGGGGACAGGCCCGGGGGAGCAGTACTTC. The variable domain in full, with the rest retrieved from reference TRBV5-1 and TRBJ2-7, is KAGVTQTPRYLIKTRGQQVTLSCSPISGHRSVSWYQQTPGQGLQFLFEYFSETQRNKGNFPGRFSGRQFSNSRSEMNVSTLELGDSALYLCASMGTGPGEQYFGPGTRLTVT.

This rearrangement joins TRBV9 to TRBJ2-7; D is possibly TRBD1 (5 bases). In germline, CDR1 is SGDLS, CDR2 YYNGEE. The CDR3 runs to 15 residues. V was trimmed by 0 bases and J by 0 bases, leaving 10 bases between them. The chain's CDR3 is CASSVGQDNSYEQYF. CDR3 DNA: TGTGCCAGCAGCGTAGGGCAGGACAACTCCTACGAGCAGTACTTC.